These T cell receptor beta chains were read from a single sample in a study of blood T cell repertoires in COVID-19. Assay used: immunoSEQ multiplex PCR; TCRdb lists only in-frame clones, some missing. Altogether fewer than 300,000 clones are present, around 82% being singletons, with the ten largest covering roughly 3%. The sample consisted of peripheral blood. These receptors originate from a woman aged 18-29 years with acute or convalescent COVID-19. Both conserved end residues are part of each CDR3. A D gene is named only where the DNA matches it firmly. Clone sizes are given selectively: once, few, many, or a class where the clone is expanded.

CASSQAYNEQFF | TGTGCCAGCAGCCAAGCTTACAATGAGCAGTTCTTC | once | TRBV14 | . | TRBJ2-1
CASSREGGLLYEQYF | TGTGCCAGCAGTAGGGAGGGAGGTCTCCTCTACGAGCAGTACTTC | . | TRBV27 | TRBD2 | TRBJ2-7
CAIRRQENTYEQYF | TGTGCCATCAGGCGACAGGAGAATACCTACGAGCAGTACTTC | . | TRBV10-3 | . | TRBJ2-7
CASSERTGRNTGELFF | TGTGCCAGCAGCGAAAGGACAGGGAGGAACACCGGGGAGCTGTTTTTT | . | TRBV7-9 | TRBD1 | TRBJ2-2
CASRLHSQGTDEQYF | TGTGCCAGCAGACTACACTCACAGGGAACCGACGAGCAGTACTTC | . | TRBV3-1/TRBV3-2 | . | TRBJ2-7
CATSEGTSVSTDTQYF | TGTGCCACCAGTGAGGGGACTAGCGTATCCACAGATACGCAGTATTTT | . | TRBV24-1 | TRBD2 | TRBJ2-3
CASRPGGAVNSPLHF | TGTGCCAGCAGGCCCGGGGGGGCGGTTAATTCACCCCTCCACTTT | . | TRBV7-6 | . | TRBJ1-6
CASGGRPNNEQFF | TGTGCCAGTGGCGGGAGACCAAACAATGAGCAGTTCTTC | once | TRBV19 | TRBD2 | TRBJ2-1
CASSSGQGGGQPQHF | TGTGCCAGCAGTTCCGGACAGGGCGGTGGTCAGCCCCAGCATTTT | . | TRBV27 | TRBD1 | TRBJ1-5
CASSPRRGVYEQYF | TGTGCCAGCAGCCCGCGCCGCGGGGTATACGAGCAGTACTTC | . | TRBV7-9 | . | TRBJ2-7
CASSLIRGGYEQYF | TGTGCCAGCAGTTTAATCCGAGGGGGCTACGAGCAGTACTTC | . | TRBV28 | . | TRBJ2-7
CASSLGTGGNTEAFF | TGTGCCAGCAGCTTAGGGACAGGGGGTAACACTGAAGCTTTCTTT | once | TRBV7-6 | TRBD1 | TRBJ1-1
CASRSGQGDTEAFF | TGTGCCAGCAGATCGGGACAGGGGGACACTGAAGCTTTCTTT | . | TRBV28 | TRBD1 | TRBJ1-1
CASSIRFRDEQYF | TGTGCCAGTAGTATACGATTCCGCGACGAGCAGTACTTC | . | TRBV19 | . | TRBJ2-7
CASSVGSGQGQNIQYF | TGTGCCAGCAGCGTAGGGAGCGGACAGGGCCAAAACATTCAGTACTTC | . | TRBV9 | TRBD1 | TRBJ2-4
CATSRATQGGRSYSNQPQHF | TGTGCCACCAGCAGAGCAACGCAGGGCGGAAGGTCGTATAGCAATCAGCCCCAGCATTTT | . | TRBV15 | . | TRBJ1-5
CASSFGRDVNQPQHF | TGTGCCAGCAGCTTTGGCAGGGATGTTAATCAGCCCCAGCATTTT | . | TRBV5-6 | . | TRBJ1-5
CASSPYSSGTYNEQFF | TGTGCCAGCAGTCCCTACTCTAGCGGGACCTACAATGAGCAGTTCTTC | few | TRBV27 | TRBD2 | TRBJ2-1
CASSYPQRSGETQYF | TGTGCCAGCAGTTACCCCCAGAGGAGTGGCGAGACCCAGTACTTC | . | TRBV6-5 | . | TRBJ2-5
CASRVTENYGYTF | TGTGCCAGCAGGGTAACAGAAAACTATGGCTACACCTTC | . | TRBV6-5 | . | TRBJ1-2
CASSADRVSPLHF | TGTGCCAGCAGCGCAGACAGGGTTTCACCCCTCCACTTT | . | TRBV6-6 | TRBD1 | TRBJ1-6
CASTDRLGWGETQYF | TGTGCCAGTACCGACCGCCTCGGGTGGGGCGAGACCCAGTACTTC | . | TRBV19 | . | TRBJ2-5
CASFAGEWKGTDTQYF | TGTGCCAGCTTTGCGGGAGAGTGGAAGGGCACAGATACGCAGTATTTT | . | TRBV28 | TRBD2 | TRBJ2-3
CASSPLAGVNNEQFF | TGTGCCAGCAGTCCACTAGCGGGAGTGAACAATGAGCAGTTCTTC | . | TRBV28 | TRBD2 | TRBJ2-1
CASSQVFPNTGELFF | TGCGCCAGCAGCCAAGTATTTCCGAACACCGGGGAGCTGTTTTTT | . | TRBV4-3 | . | TRBJ2-2
CASSGTIMGSYEQYF | TGTGCCAGCAGTGGGACTATAATGGGCTCCTACGAGCAGTACTTC | once | TRBV25-1 | . | TRBJ2-7
CASRISGGENEKLFF | TGTGCCAGTAGGATCTCAGGGGGCGAGAATGAAAAACTGTTTTTT | . | TRBV19 | TRBD1 | TRBJ1-4
CSVVLLAGSNEQFF | TGCAGCGTTGTTCTGCTAGCGGGATCGAATGAGCAGTTCTTC | few | TRBV29-1 | TRBD2 | TRBJ2-1
CSASRNEQFF | TGCAGTGCTAGCCGGAATGAGCAGTTCTTC | . | TRBV20-1 | . | TRBJ2-1
CASSERPPPGFVVTGELFF | TGTGCCAGCAGTGAAAGACCACCCCCAGGGTTCGTCGTCACCGGGGAGCTGTTTTTT | once | TRBV6-1 | . | TRBJ2-2